The 31 T cell receptor beta chains below come from one sample, sequenced in a study of blood T cells in healthy people across ages. Sample-barcoded 5' priming and a J-beta primer mix drove a second PCR of roughly 6 to 12 cycles. TCRdb ran MiXCR on the 5' RACE reads and lists one entry per CDR3 protein. The sample includes some 1.1 million distinct CDR3 sequences, less than 45% of them seen just once. Sequencing used blood. The receptors stem from a man between 18 and 29 years old in good health.

This clonotype was seen only a few times. The J gene is TRBJ2-1, the V gene TRBV10-3; D unclear. V gave up 9 bases and J gave up 0 bases, with 15 bases separating them. The CDR3 totals 15 residues. The germline V gene has CDR1 ENHRY and CDR2 SYGVKD. CDR3 nucleotide sequence: TGTGCCATGGGTACCCAGAGAACCTCCTACAATGAGCAGTTCTTC. It specifies CAMGTQRTSYNEQFF.

J is TRBJ2-5 and V is TRBV12-5; D ambiguous. CDR1 and CDR2 (germline): LGHNT, FRNRAP. This CDR3 has 11 amino acids. The germline V and J ends were trimmed by 1 base and 5 bases, with 2 bases remaining between them. The CDR3 coding sequence is TGTGCTAGTGGTTTGGGTGAGACCCAGTACTTC. It encodes CASGLGETQYF.

On this clonotype: The junction and the germline gene differ at one end; a read error may be behind it. The V call is TRBV20-1, the J call TRBJ2-1, with a possible D match to TRBD2 (6 bases). The germline gives CDR1 DFQATT, CDR2 SNEGSKA (reference sequence). CDR3 length equals 14 residues. CDR3 sequence reads: CSAQFPGTRNGQFF. For the CDR3, the DNA is TGCAGTGCTCAATTCCCCGGGACTCGGAATGGGCAGTTCTTC.

This clonotype was seen more than once but under ten times. J is TRBJ1-6 and V is TRBV25-1; TRBD1 matches 10 bases. The CDR3 is made up of 16 amino acids. CDR1 and CDR2 (germline): MGHDK, SYGVNS. V lost 5 bases, J lost 9 bases, and 10 bases stayed unmatched. The CDR3 loop reads CASSLTDRGRSSPLHF. The CDR3 DNA reads as TGTGCCAGCAGTTTGACCGACAGGGGGCGGTCTTCACCCCTCCACTTT.

The chain links TRBV20-1 to TRBJ2-7, with 7 bases fitting TRBD1. Germline CDR1 DFQATT, CDR2 SNEGSKA (reference sequence). The CDR3 runs 12 residues. J lost 3 bases, V lost 3 bases, and 2 bases had no gene match. The DNA of the CDR3 is TGCAGTGCTAGTGACAGGGTCTACGAGCAGTACTTC. Its protein product is CSASDRVYEQYF.

This clonotype was seen a handful of times. The gene calls are TRBV4-2 and TRBJ1-6; D unresolved. Germline V lookup: CDR1 LGHNA, CDR2 YNFKEQ. CDR3 length: 17 amino acids. V was clipped by 0 bases and J by 7 bases, with 16 bases between them. CDR3 DNA: TGTGCCAGCAGCCAAGATATGGGAGTGGAAGAGAATTCACCCCTCCACTTT. Its translation: CASSQDMGVEENSPLHF.

V and J are TRBV20-1 and TRBJ1-1; no clear D gene. CDR1 is DFQATT, CDR2 SNEGSKA, per germline (reference sequence). This CDR3 is built from 15 residues. Trimming removed 0 bases at V and 1 base at J, with 12 bases between. CDR3: CSARETFRTNTEAFF. In DNA, the CDR3 is TGCAGTGCTAGAGAGACTTTTCGGACGAACACTGAAGCTTTCTTT.

V gene TRBV14 combines with J gene TRBJ2-1; D not resolved. The tail of the sequence fits TRBJ2-7 better, so the J call may be wrong. This CDR3 has 14 residues. Germline values: CDR1 SGHDN, CDR2 FVKESK. The CDR3 coding sequence is TGTGCCAGCAGCCAAGTTTCAGCCTACAATGAGCAGTACTTC. This codes for CASSQVSAYNEQYF.

This clonotype was found a few times. V and J are TRBV14 and TRBJ2-7; 7 bases agree with TRBD1. This CDR3 contains 15 residues. V lost 2 bases, J lost 3 bases, and 7 bases stayed unmatched. Germline CDR1 reads SGHDN; CDR2 reads FVKESK. The CDR3 reads CASSQTGTANYEQYF. Here the CDR3 DNA reads TGTGCCAGCAGCCAAACCGGGACAGCAAACTACGAGCAGTACTTC.

The V call is TRBV11-2, the J call TRBJ2-1; TRBD2 matches 8 bases. The DNA end is more similar to TRBJ2-7, so the J call may be wrong. CDR1 and CDR2 (germline): SGHAT, FQNNGV. The CDR3 contains 17 residues. The CDR3 loop is CASSLDGVAGIYNEQYF. DNA for the CDR3: TGTGCCAGCAGCTTAGATGGAGTAGCGGGGATCTACAATGAGCAGTACTTC.

This clonotype occurred a few times. The rearrangement joins TRBV29-1 to TRBJ1-2; 8 nucleotides align to TRBD1. The CDR3 is 13 amino acids. Germline CDR1 and CDR2: SQVTM and ANQGSEA. V shed 2 bases, J shed 4 bases, and the junction held 3 bases outside the gene matches. Here the CDR3 reads CSVESGGSYGYTF. In DNA form, the CDR3 reads TGCAGCGTTGAATCAGGGGGCAGCTATGGCTACACCTTC.

This clonotype was seen a handful of times. This chain uses TRBV6-2 or TRBV6-3 with TRBJ1-5, with unresolved D. This CDR3 is built from 17 residues. The V end was cut by 3 bases, the J end by 0 bases, with 15 bases between. The V gene's germline CDR1 is MNHEY and CDR2 SVGEGT. The CDR3 region has the DNA TGTGCCAGCAGTTATAGAGGGAAGCAACTTAGCAATCAGCCCCAGCATTTT. Translating it yields CASSYRGKQLSNQPQHF.

This chain uses TRBV28 with TRBJ2-1; weak D call: TRBD1 (6 bases). The ends were cut back, 6 bases at V and 2 bases at J, with 14 bases in the middle. The CDR3 loop spans 15 amino acids. The germline V gene encodes CDR1 MDHEN and CDR2 SYDVKM. The CDR3 sequence: CASRTGLPPYNEQFF. CDR3 bases: TGTGCCAGCAGGACAGGTCTGCCCCCCTACAATGAGCAGTTCTTC.

This clonotype was found many times. This chain links TRBV29-1 with TRBJ2-3; a possible D gene is TRBD2 (5 bases). Trimming took 3 bases from V and 9 from J, leaving 19 bases between them. Germline CDR1 and CDR2: SQVTM and ANQGSEA. The CDR3 sequence is 14 residues long. In DNA form, the CDR3 reads TGCAGCGTTGAGAAGGGAGACCAACCAGGCACGCAGTATTTT. Protein sequence: CSVEKGDQPGTQYF.

The genes are TRBV6-5 and TRBJ1-1; no definite D call. Looked up from germline, CDR1 is MNHEY and CDR2 is SVGAGI. V gave up 0 bases and J gave up 7 bases, with 12 bases separating them. The CDR3 runs to 14 residues. The CDR3 coding sequence is TGTGCCAGCAGTTACTCGATTGGCCAAGGTGAAGCTTTCTTT. It codes for CASSYSIGQGEAFF.

This clonotype was detected only a few times. The rearrangement uses TRBV7-2 and TRBJ2-3, with a possible D match to TRBD1 (5 bases). The CDR3 runs 12 residues. Germline-derived CDR1 and CDR2 are SGHTA and FQGNSA. Trimming left V 8 bases short and J 11 bases short, with 17 bases between. CDR3 in amino acids: CASEIGAARQYF. As DNA, the CDR3 is TGTGCCAGCGAAATTGGGGCAGCACGGCAGTATTTT.

The CDR3 here is CASSRGLSSAPSSYNEQFF. In DNA, the CDR3 is TGTGCCAGCTCCCGGGGGCTTTCTAGCGCCCCCAGCTCCTACAATGAGCAGTTCTTC. The rearrangement links TRBV18 to TRBJ2-1, with D tentatively TRBD1 or TRBD2 (6 bases each). V lost 6 bases and J lost 0, with 24 bases in between. The CDR3 contains 19 residues. The germline V gene encodes CDR1 KGHSH and CDR2 LQKENI.

This clonotype appeared a few times. V is TRBV4-3 and J is TRBJ2-1, with TRBD1 matching over 10 bases. With 3 bases clipped from V and 7 bases from J, the junction kept 6 bases outside the gene matches. The CDR3 spans 15 residues. Germline CDR1 and CDR2: LGHNA and YSLEER. CDR3 in DNA: TGCGCCAGCAGCCACCTCTGGACAGGGGGAAATGAGCAGTTCTTC. Translation gives CASSHLWTGGNEQFF.

This clonotype appeared a few times. The gene calls are TRBV7-2 and TRBJ2-7; TRBD2 matches at 8 bases. CDR1 and CDR2 (germline): SGHTA, FQGNSA. V lost 4 bases and J lost 1; bases outside the gene matches: 3. CDR3 length: 14 amino acids. In DNA, the CDR3 is TGTGCCAGCAGCTCGACTAGCGCGTCCTACGAGCAGTACTTC. It translates to CASSSTSASYEQYF.

Details on this clonotype: A much larger clonotype is one base distant, so this may be a read error. The chain carries TRBV4-3 and TRBJ2-5; 10 positions agree with TRBD2. Germline CDR1 and CDR2: LGHNA and YSLEER. This CDR3 has 16 amino acids. CDR3 DNA: TGCGCCAGCAGCCAAGGAACCGGGACTAGCGAAGAGACCCAGTGCTTC. This encodes CASSQGTGTSEETQCF.

In this sample, this clonotype turned up many times. The chain carries TRBV29-1 and TRBJ1-2, with a weak D call TRBD1 (5 bases). This CDR3 comprises 12 residues. Per the germline V gene, CDR1 is SQVTM and CDR2 is ANQGSEA. The V end lost 2 bases, the J end lost 5 bases, and 9 bases lay between the germline ends. This CDR3 is CSVERGRYGYTF. The CDR3 nucleotides read TGCAGCGTTGAAAGGGGCCGGTATGGCTACACCTTC. The full variable domain, rest sourced from reference TRBV29-1 and TRBJ1-2, is SAVISQKPSRDICQRGTSLTIQCQVDSQVTMMFWYRQQPGQSLTLIATANQGSEATYESGFVIDKFPISRPNLTFSTLTVSNMSPEDSSIYLCSVERGRYGYTFGSGTRLTVV.

The rearrangement links TRBV4-3 to TRBJ1-1, with D possibly TRBD1 on 5 matching bases. The CDR3 is 17 residues long. The germline gives CDR1 LGHNA, CDR2 YSLEER. Trimming took 0 bases from V and 1 from J, leaving 15 bases between them. CDR3 DNA: TGCGCCAGCAGCCAAGATCTCGGACGAGACAGGAACACTGAAGCTTTCTTT. Its translation: CASSQDLGRDRNTEAFF.

Only a few counts were recorded for this clonotype. V gene TRBV6-6 combines with J gene TRBJ1-2, with D possibly being TRBD1 (6 bases). Trimming left V 7 bases short and J 7 bases short, with 10 bases between. There are 11 residues in the CDR3. CDR1 MNHNY and CDR2 SVGAGI come from the germline V gene (reference sequence). In nucleotides, the CDR3 is TGTGCCAGCAAACAGGGAGCTGGCTACACCTTC. Its translation: CASKQGAGYTF.

This rearrangement joins TRBV7-9 to TRBJ2-5, with 10 bases aligning to TRBD2. The V gene end was trimmed by 2 bases and the J gene end by 13 bases; junction bases not matched to a gene: 7. The CDR3 runs 13 residues. CDR1 and CDR2 (germline): SEHNR, FQNEAQ (reference sequence). DNA for the CDR3: TGTGCCAGCAGCTTATCGAGCGGGGGGGCGTCGTACTTC. This gives the protein CASSLSSGGASYF.

This chain uses TRBV7-9 with TRBJ2-1, with D maybe TRBD2 (5 bases). The CDR3 is 13 residues long. The ends were cut back, 2 bases at V and 8 bases at J, with 10 bases in the middle. CDR1 and CDR2 from the germline V gene are SEHNR and FQNEAQ (reference sequence). The DNA for the CDR3 is TGTGCCAGCAGCTTACAGGAGGACGATGAGCAGTTCTTC. Amino acids: CASSLQEDDEQFF.

Concerning this clonotype itself: This may come from a read error, since a much larger clone is one base off. This chain uses TRBV27 with TRBJ2-3; D is perhaps TRBD2 (5 bases). CDR3 length: 14 residues. CDR1 is MNHEY, CDR2 SMNVEV, per germline (reference sequence). This CDR3 is CASSFRSSTETQYF. CDR3 nucleotide sequence: TGTGCCAGCAGTTTTCGGTCTAGCACAGAGACGCAGTATTTT.

The chain is built from TRBV24-1 and TRBJ2-3; 10 bases map to TRBD2. Germline V gene data show CDR1 as KGHDR and CDR2 as SFDVKD. V was clipped by 3 bases and J by 4 bases; unmatched bases: 6. CDR3 length equals 16 residues. CDR3: CATSDPTSGAADTQYF. In DNA form, the CDR3 reads TGTGCCACCAGTGATCCCACTAGCGGGGCCGCAGATACGCAGTATTTT.

The chain employs TRBV6-1 and TRBJ1-4, with D uncertain. V lost 7 bases and J 2 bases, leaving 17 bases between the germline ends. This CDR3 has 16 residues. Germline loops: CDR1 MNHNS, CDR2 SASEGT. DNA for the CDR3: TGTGCCAGCAACCCGGTCTTGCGGGCGACTAATGAAAAACTGTTTTTT. Amino acids: CASNPVLRATNEKLFF.

This clonotype was seen repeatedly, ten times or more. The V and J genes are TRBV21-1 and TRBJ2-1; no check of the table's D call, TRBD1, against the DNA was made. TRBV21-1 is shown as a pseudogene. CDR3 length equals 14 residues. The CDR3 DNA sequence: TGTGCCAGCAGTGCCGGGACAGGCGGCAATGAGCAGTTCTTC. It yields the protein CASSAGTGGNEQFF.

In its sample, this clonotype was seen a few times. The chain recombines TRBV10-3 with TRBJ1-2, with D tentatively TRBD1 (6 bases). The CDR3 runs 14 residues. Germline-derived CDR1 and CDR2 are ENHRY and SYGVKD. The V gene lost 6 bases and the J gene lost 2 bases, with 13 bases spanning the gap. The DNA of the CDR3 is TGTGCCATCAGGATGGGGGGGGCCAACTATGGCTACACCTTC. Encoded protein: CAIRMGGANYGYTF.

A few counts support this clonotype. V and J are TRBV6-2 or TRBV6-3 and TRBJ2-1; D is unresolved. The CDR3 has 12 residues. The germline V gene encodes CDR1 MNHEY and CDR2 SVGEGT. Trimming stripped 8 bases from V and 8 bases from J, with 13 bases between. The DNA of the CDR3 is TGTGCCAGCGGCCTTGGTGGGGATGAGCAGTTCTTC. Its protein product is CASGLGGDEQFF.